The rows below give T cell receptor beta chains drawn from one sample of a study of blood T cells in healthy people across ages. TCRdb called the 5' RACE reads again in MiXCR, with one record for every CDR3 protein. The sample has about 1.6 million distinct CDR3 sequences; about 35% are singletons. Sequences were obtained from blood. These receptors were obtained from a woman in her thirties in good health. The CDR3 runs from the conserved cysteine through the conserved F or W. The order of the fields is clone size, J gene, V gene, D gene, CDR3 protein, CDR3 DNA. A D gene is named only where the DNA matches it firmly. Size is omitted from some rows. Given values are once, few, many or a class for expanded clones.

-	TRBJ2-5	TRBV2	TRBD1	CASRGDSETQYF	TGTGCCAGCAGGGGGGACAGCGAGACCCAGTACTTC
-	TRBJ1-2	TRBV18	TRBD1	CASSPFQGGVDYTF	TGTGCCAGCTCACCATTCCAGGGGGGAGTTGACTACACCTTC
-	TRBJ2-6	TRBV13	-	CASLGAAGSGANVLTF	TGTGCCAGCCTAGGTGCAGCCGGCTCTGGGGCCAACGTCCTGACTTTC
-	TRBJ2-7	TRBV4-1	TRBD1	CASSPRPGQGITYEQYF	TGCGCCAGCAGCCCACGACCGGGACAGGGTATCACCTACGAGCAGTACTTC
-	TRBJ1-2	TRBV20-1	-	CSARGLGDDGYTF	TGCAGTGCTAGAGGTTTAGGGGATGATGGCTACACCTTC
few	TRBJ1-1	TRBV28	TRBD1	CASSLWGQGVTEAFF	TGTGCCAGCAGTTTGTGGGGACAGGGGGTCACTGAAGCTTTCTTT
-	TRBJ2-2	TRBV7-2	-	CASSLDARWVTGELFF	TGTGCCAGCAGCTTAGACGCGAGATGGGTCACCGGGGAGCTGTTTTTT
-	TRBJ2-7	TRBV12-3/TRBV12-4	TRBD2	CASSGPGLAGNEQYF	TGTGCCAGCAGTGGTCCGGGACTAGCGGGAAACGAGCAGTACTTC
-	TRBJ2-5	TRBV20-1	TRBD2	CSARLPGGRVKTQYF	TGCAGTGCTAGACTCCCGGGAGGGCGGGTAAAGACCCAGTACTTC
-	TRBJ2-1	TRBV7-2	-	CASSPLGRDYNEQFF	TGTGCCAGCAGCCCCTTAGGCAGGGACTACAATGAGCAGTTCTTC
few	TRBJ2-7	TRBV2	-	CASKPPTYRSSHEQYF	TGTGCCAGCAAGCCTCCTACATACAGGTCCAGCCACGAGCAGTACTTC
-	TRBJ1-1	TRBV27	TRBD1	CASSFGQGTEKNTEAFF	TGTGCCAGCAGTTTCGGACAGGGCACAGAAAAGAACACTGAAGCTTTCTTT
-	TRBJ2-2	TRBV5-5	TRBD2	CASGLLAGGLNGELFF	TGTGCCAGCGGATTACTAGCGGGGGGGCTAAACGGGGAGCTGTTTTTT
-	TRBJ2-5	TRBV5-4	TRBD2	CASSFLSGGAQETQYF	TGTGCCAGCAGCTTTCTGAGCGGGGGGGCCCAAGAGACCCAGTACTTC
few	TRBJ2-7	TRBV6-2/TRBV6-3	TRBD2	CASSYRASGVEQYF	TGTGCCAGCAGTTACAGGGCTAGCGGGGTCGAGCAGTACTTC
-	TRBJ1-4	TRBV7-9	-	CASSLASEKLFF	TGTGCCAGCAGCTTAGCGTCAGAAAAACTGTTTTTT
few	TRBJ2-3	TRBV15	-	CATTRRRQELDTQYF	TGTGCCACCACCCGAAGGCGACAGGAGTTAGATACGCAGTATTTT
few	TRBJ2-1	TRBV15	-	CATSRDKPSSYNEQFF	TGTGCCACCAGCAGAGATAAGCCAAGCTCCTACAATGAGCAGTTCTTC
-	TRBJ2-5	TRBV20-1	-	CSAGPGTEETQYF	TGCAGTGCTGGACCCGGGACTGAAGAGACCCAGTACTTC
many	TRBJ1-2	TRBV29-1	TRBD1	CSVGQGIGGRGYTF	TGCAGCGTTGGACAGGGGATAGGCGGGCGCGGCTACACCTTC
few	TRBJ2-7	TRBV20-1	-	CSARDGKATYEQYF	TGCAGTGCTAGAGACGGAAAGGCCACCTACGAGCAGTACTTC
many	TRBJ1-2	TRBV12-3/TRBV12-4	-	CASSPNYGYTF	TGTGCCAGCAGCCCTAACTATGGCTACACCTTC
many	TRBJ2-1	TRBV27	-	CASSESGTSYNEQFF	TGTGCCAGCAGCGAATCCGGGACTTCCTACAATGAGCAGTTCTTC
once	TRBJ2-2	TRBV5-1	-	CASSLTRLNTGELFF	TGCGCCAGCAGCTTGACTCGGTTGAACACCGGGGAGCTGTTTTTT
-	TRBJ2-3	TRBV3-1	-	CASSQAGVQYF	TGTGCCAGCAGCCAAGCGGGGGTGCAGTATTTT
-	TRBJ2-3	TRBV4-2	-	CASSPQGSDTDTQYF	TGTGCCAGCAGCCCACAAGGGTCGGACACAGATACGCAGTATTTT
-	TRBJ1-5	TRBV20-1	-	CSARDKRGTDYQPQHF	TGCAGTGCTAGAGATAAGCGGGGGACGGATTATCAGCCCCAGCATTTT
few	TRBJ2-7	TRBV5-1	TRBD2	CASSSLAGVTDEQYF	TGCGCCAGCAGCTCACTAGCGGGAGTCACCGACGAGCAGTACTTC
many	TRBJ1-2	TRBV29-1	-	CSVDGGGRNYGYTF	TGCAGCGTTGACGGGGGCGGGAGGAACTATGGCTACACCTTC
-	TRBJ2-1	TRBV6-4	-	CASSDGDSDEQFF	TGTGCCAGCAGTGACGGGGACTCCGATGAGCAGTTCTTC
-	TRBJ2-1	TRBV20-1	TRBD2	CRMKRESYNEQFF	TGCAGAATGAAGCGGGAATCCTACAATGAGCAGTTCTTC
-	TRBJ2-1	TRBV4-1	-	CASSQVGTGNEQFF	TGCGCCAGCAGCCAAGTTGGGACTGGGAATGAGCAGTTCTTC
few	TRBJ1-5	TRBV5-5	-	CASSLQQGTGNQPQHF	TGTGCCAGCAGCTTACAACAGGGTACGGGCAATCAGCCCCAGCATTTT
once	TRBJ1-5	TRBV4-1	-	CASSQGMGRGNQPQHF	TGCGCCAGCAGCCAAGGAATGGGGAGAGGCAATCAGCCCCAGCATTTT
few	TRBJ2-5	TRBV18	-	CTSSLGLALSETQYF	TGTACCAGCTCACTGGGGCTAGCGCTGTCAGAGACCCAGTACTTC
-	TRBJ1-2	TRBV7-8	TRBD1	CASSPRQGAKGYTF	TGTGCCAGCAGCCCTAGACAGGGGGCGAAGGGCTACACCTTC
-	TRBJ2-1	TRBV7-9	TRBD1	CASSFGDRTYNEQFF	TGTGCCAGCAGCTTCGGGGACAGGACCTACAATGAGCAGTTCTTC
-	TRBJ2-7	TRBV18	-	CASSPGREAYEQYF	TGTGCCAGCTCACCGGGCCGGGAAGCCTACGAGCAGTACTTC
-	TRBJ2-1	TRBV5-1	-	CACSLGTYSYNEQFF	TGCGCCTGCAGCTTGGGGACCTACTCCTACAATGAGCAGTTCTTC
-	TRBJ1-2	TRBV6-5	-	CASQGGNNYGYTF	TGTGCCAGCCAAGGAGGAAATAACTATGGCTACACCTTC
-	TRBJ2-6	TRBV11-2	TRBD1	CASSLGGQGNSGANVLTF	TGTGCCAGCAGCTTAGGGGGACAGGGTAACTCTGGGGCCAACGTCCTGACTTTC
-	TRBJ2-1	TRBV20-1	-	CSAKSSSYNEQFF	TGCAGTGCTAAGAGCAGCTCCTACAATGAGCAGTTCTTC
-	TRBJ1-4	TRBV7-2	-	CASSLDRGTREKLFF	TGTGCCAGCAGCTTAGATAGGGGTACGCGTGAAAAACTGTTTTTT
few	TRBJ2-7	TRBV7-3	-	CASSLSRFSYEQYF	TGTGCCAGCAGCTTAAGCAGGTTCTCCTACGAGCAGTACTTC
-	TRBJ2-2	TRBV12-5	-	CASGLPPGGELFF	TGTGCTAGTGGTTTGCCCCCGGGCGGGGAGCTGTTTTTT
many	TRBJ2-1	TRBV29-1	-	CSVRGRNYNEQFF	TGCAGCGTTCGGGGCAGAAACTACAATGAGCAGTTCTTC
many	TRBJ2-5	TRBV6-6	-	CASSGTGFQETQYF	TGTGCCAGCAGTGGTACAGGGTTCCAAGAGACCCAGTACTTC
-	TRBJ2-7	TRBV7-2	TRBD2	CAGSGAVASTYEQYF	TGTGCCGGCAGCGGGGCAGTTGCATCTACCTACGAGCAGTACTTC
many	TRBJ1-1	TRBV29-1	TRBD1	CSAEGTGANTEAFF	TGCAGCGCGGAGGGGACAGGGGCGAACACTGAAGCTTTCTTT
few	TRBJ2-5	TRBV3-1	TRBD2	CASSQAAGGQETQYF	TGTGCCAGCAGCCAAGCAGCGGGGGGCCAAGAGACCCAGTACTTC
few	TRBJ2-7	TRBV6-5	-	CASSAGLWGEQYF	TGTGCCAGCAGTGCGGGGCTTTGGGGGGAGCAGTACTTC